This TCR beta chain comes out of a study of shared clonotypes between healthy human individuals. Study details: Per-donor plates numbered three CD4 naive, three CD4 memory, two CD8 naive and one CD8 memory.

Study outcomes and limitations: The study drew on few donors, limiting represented genetic and exposure-history diversity.

Of note for this clone: Its antigen is currently unknown.

Germline V gene lookup returns CDR1 MNHNS and CDR2 SASEGT. V lost 1 base to trimming and J lost 0 bases, with 21 bases between them. The CDR3 loop spans 19 amino acids. This was a deep-level run. Using immunoSEQ multiplex PCR, the repertoire was profiled, and TCRdb retains in-frame clones only, with some absent. Here the sample spans about 380,000 clones, 90% to 97% being singletons. The sequenced sample was memory CD8+ T cells sorted from blood. Sample subset: CD45RO+ cells pooled with CCR7-negative TemRA cells. The gene calls are TRBV6-1 and TRBJ2-5; D might be TRBD1 (5 bases). This receptor was identified in a man aged 25-40 years in good health. CDR3 loop: CASSEVGLSTIGDQETQYF. The CDR3 DNA is TGTGCCAGCAGTGAAGTTGGTTTAAGTACTATAGGGGACCAAGAGACCCAGTACTTC.